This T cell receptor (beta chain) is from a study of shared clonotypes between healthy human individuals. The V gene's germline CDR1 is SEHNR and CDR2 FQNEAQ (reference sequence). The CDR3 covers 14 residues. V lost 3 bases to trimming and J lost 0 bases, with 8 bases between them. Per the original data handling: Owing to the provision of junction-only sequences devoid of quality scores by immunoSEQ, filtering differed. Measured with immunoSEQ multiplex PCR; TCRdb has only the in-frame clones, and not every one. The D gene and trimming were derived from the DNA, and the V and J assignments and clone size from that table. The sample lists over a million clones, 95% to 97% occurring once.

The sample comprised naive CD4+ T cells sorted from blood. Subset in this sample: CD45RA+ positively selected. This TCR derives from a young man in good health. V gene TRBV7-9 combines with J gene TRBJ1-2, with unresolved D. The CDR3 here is CASSLEGSNYGYTF. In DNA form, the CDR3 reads TGTGCCAGCAGCTTGGAGGGATCTAACTATGGCTACACCTTC. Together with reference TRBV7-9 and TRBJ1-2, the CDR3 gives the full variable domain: DTGVSQNPRHKITKRGQNVTFRCDPISEHNRLYWYRQTLGQGPEFLTYFQNEAQLEKSRLLSDRFSAERPKGSFSTLEIQRTEQGDSAMYLCASSLEGSNYGYTFGSGTRLTVV.